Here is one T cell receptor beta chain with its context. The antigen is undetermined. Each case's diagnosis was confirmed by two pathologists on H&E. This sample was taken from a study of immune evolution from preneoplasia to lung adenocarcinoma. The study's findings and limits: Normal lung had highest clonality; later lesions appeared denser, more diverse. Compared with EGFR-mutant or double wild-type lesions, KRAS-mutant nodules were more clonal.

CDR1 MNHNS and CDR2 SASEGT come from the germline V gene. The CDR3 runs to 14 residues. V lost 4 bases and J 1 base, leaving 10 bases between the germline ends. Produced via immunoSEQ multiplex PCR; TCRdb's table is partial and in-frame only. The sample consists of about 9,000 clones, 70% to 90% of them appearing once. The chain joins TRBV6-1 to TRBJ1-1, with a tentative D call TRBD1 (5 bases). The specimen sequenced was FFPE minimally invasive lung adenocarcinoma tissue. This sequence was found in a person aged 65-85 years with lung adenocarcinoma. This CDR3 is CASSAAGRNTEAFF. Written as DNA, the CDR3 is TGTGCCAGCAGTGCGGCAGGGAGGAACACTGAAGCTTTCTTT.